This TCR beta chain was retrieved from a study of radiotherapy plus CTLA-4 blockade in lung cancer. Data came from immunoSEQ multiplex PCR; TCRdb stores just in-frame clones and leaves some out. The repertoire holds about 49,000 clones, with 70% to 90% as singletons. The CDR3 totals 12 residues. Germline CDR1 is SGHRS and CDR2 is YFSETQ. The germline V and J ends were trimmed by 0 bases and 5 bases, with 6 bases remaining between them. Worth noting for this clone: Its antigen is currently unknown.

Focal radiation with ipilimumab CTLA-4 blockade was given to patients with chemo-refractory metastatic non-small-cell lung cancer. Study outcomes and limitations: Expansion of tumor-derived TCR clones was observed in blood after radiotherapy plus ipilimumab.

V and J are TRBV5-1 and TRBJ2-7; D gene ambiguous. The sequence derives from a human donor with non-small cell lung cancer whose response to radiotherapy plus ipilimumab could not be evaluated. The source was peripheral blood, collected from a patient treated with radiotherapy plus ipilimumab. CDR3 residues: CASSLGFNEQYF. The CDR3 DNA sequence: TGCGCCAGCAGCTTGGGTTTTAACGAGCAGTACTTC.